This T cell receptor (beta chain) originates from a study of blood T cell repertoires in COVID-19. Authors' data handling: The assay estimated nucleated cells by amplifying reference gene primers. Data came from immunoSEQ multiplex PCR; TCRdb stores just in-frame clones and leaves some out. V, J and clone size were drawn from that table, and D and trimming were deduced from the DNA. The data show 150,000 to 200,000 clones, roughly 87% seen once. Germline V gene sequence: CDR1 MNHNS, CDR2 SASEGT. V dropped 2 bases and J dropped 6; count of bases not matched to a gene: 9. CDR3 length: 16 amino acids. Sample: peripheral blood. The chain carries TRBV6-1 and TRBJ2-3; 9 bases line up with TRBD2. The TCR originated in a human donor in a cohort sampled during active COVID-19. The CDR3 DNA reads TGTGCCAGCAGTGAATGGCGGGGGGGCCCTTCCGATACGCAGTATTTT. Protein product: CASSEWRGGPSDTQYF.